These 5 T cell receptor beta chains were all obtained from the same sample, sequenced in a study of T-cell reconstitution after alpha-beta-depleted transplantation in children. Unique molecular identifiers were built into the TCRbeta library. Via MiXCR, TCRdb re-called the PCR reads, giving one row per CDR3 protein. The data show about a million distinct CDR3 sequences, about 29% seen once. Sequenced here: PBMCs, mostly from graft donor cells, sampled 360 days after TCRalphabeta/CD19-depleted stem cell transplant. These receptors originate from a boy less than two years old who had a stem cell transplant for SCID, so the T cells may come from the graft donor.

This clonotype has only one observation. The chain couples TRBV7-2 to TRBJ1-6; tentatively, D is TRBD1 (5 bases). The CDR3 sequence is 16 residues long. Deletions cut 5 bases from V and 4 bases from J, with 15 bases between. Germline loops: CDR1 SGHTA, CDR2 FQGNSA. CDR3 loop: CASSAMGGSYNSPLHF. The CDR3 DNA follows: TGTGCCAGCAGCGCCATGGGGGGTTCTTATAATTCACCCCTCCACTTT.

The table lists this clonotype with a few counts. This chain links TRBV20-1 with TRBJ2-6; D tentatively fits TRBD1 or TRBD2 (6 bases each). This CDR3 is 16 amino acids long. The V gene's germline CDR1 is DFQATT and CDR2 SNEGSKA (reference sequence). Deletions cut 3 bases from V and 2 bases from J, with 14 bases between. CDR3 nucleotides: TGCAGTGCTAGGGGCAGGGGAGGAACTGGGGCCAACGTCCTGACTTTC. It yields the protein CSARGRGGTGANVLTF.

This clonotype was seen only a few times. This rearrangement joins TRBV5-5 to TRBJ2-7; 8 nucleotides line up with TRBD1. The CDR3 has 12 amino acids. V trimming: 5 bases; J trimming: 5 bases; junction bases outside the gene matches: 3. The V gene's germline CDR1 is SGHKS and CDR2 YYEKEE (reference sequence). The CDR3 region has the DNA TGTGCCAGCAGTCAACAGGGGGACGAGCAGTACTTC. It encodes CASSQQGDEQYF.

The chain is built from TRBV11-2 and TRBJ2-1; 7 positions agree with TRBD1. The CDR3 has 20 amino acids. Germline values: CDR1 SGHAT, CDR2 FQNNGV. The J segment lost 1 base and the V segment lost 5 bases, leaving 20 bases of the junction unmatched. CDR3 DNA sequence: TGTGCCAGCAGCGGTGGGACAGACCAATTCCTACAATTGTCCTACAATGAGCAGTTCTTC. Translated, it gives CASSGGTDQFLQLSYNEQFF.

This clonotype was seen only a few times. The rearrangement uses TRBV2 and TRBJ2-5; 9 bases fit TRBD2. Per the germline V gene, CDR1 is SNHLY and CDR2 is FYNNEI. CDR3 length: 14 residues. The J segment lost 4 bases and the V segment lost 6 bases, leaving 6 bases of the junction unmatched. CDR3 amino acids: CASSFPSGVETQYF. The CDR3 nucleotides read TGTGCCAGCAGCTTCCCTAGCGGGGTAGAGACCCAGTACTTC.